This T cell receptor (beta chain) was captured in a study of T cells after yellow fever vaccination. The CDR3 covers 15 residues. Per the germline V gene, CDR1 is SGHRS and CDR2 is YFSETQ. V was clipped by 0 bases and J by 4 bases, with 12 bases between them. Study conclusions and caveats: When the response was secondary, it was weaker but reached its peak faster, day 5 versus 15. CD4 and CD8 compartments shared a small share of clonotypes, likely from convergent recombination.

TCRdb independently ran MiXCR on the 5' RACE reads; one entry per CDR3 protein. Found here are 450,000 to 550,000 distinct CDR3 sequences, about 19% of them singletons; the top ten hold about 13%. Comment on this clonotype: Its antigen is still unknown.

The sequence was obtained from a young man who received the YFV17D yellow fever vaccine. The material was PBMCs, obtained 15 days after the yellow fever booster vaccination. The chain carries TRBV5-1 and TRBJ2-3, with a weak D call TRBD1 (5 bases). The CDR3 nucleotides are TGCGCCAGCAGCTTGGATGGGGCCTACGCAGATACGCAGTATTTT. It is translated as CASSLDGAYADTQYF.